Each of the 3 T cell receptor beta chains below was sequenced from the same sample in a study of blood T cell repertoires in COVID-19. Measured with immunoSEQ multiplex PCR; TCRdb has only the in-frame clones, and not every one. The repertoire holds fewer than 300,000 clones, with 85% to 90% as singletons. The sequenced sample was peripheral blood. The receptors were sampled from a man aged 50 to 59 with COVID-19, enrolled during active disease.

This clone was counted once. The gene calls are TRBV5-1 and TRBJ2-7; maybe TRBD1 (6 bases). The ends were cut back, 1 base at V and 3 bases at J, with 20 bases in the middle. Germline V gene sequence: CDR1 SGHRS, CDR2 YFSETQ. CDR3 size: 17 residues. The CDR3 here is CASSLWAGAASNYEQYF. In DNA form, the CDR3 reads TGCGCCAGCAGCTTGTGGGCAGGGGCGGCCTCTAACTACGAGCAGTACTTC.

The table lists this clone with a count of one. The V and J genes are TRBV29-1 and TRBJ2-1; a weak D match, TRBD2 (5 bases). This CDR3 has 13 residues. Trimming removed 3 bases at V and 0 bases at J, with 6 bases between. The germline gives CDR1 SQVTM, CDR2 ANQGSEA. The DNA of the CDR3 is TGCAGCGTTGAGGCGGGCTCCTACAATGAGCAGTTCTTC. It translates to CSVEAGSYNEQFF.

The rearrangement joins TRBV11-2 to TRBJ2-2; 11 nucleotides match TRBD1. Trimming removed 4 bases from V and 2 bases from J; junction bases left unmatched: 6. Germline V gene data show CDR1 as SGHAT and CDR2 as FQNNGV. The CDR3 loop spans 17 amino acids. This CDR3 is CASSWTGGFSNTGELFF. The CDR3 DNA reads TGTGCCAGCAGCTGGACAGGGGGCTTTTCTAACACCGGGGAGCTGTTTTTT. The full variable domain, rest sourced from reference TRBV11-2 and TRBJ2-2, is EAGVAQSPRYKIIEKRQSVAFWCNPISGHATLYWYQQILGQGPKLLIQFQNNGVVDDSQLPKDRFSAERLKGVDSTLKIQPAKLEDSAVYLCASSWTGGFSNTGELFFGEGSRLTVL.